Each of the 21 T cell receptor beta chains below was sequenced from the same sample in a study of T cell repertoires in cytomegalovirus infection (dated by TCRdb to about 2019). The sample was run on an Illumina HiSeq 1500. The public reads were quality trimmed at Q25 with fastp and then assembled into clones with MiXCR by TCRdb, keeping productive beta chains. CDR3 protein duplicates are merged, each entry listing the most common genes and DNA. The sample includes 250,000 to 300,000 distinct CDR3 sequences, with about 13% observed a single time. The leading ten clones occupy roughly 9.7% of the sample. Material for sequencing was PBMCs. Receptors were obtained from a human donor in good health (CMV status not recorded). Some clones in this sample may be carry-over from other donors' samples.

The chain combines TRBV12-3 or TRBV12-4 with TRBJ2-2, with 16 nucleotides matching TRBD2. With 3 bases clipped from V and 5 bases from J, the junction kept 6 bases outside the gene matches. The CDR3 consists of 18 residues. For the CDR3, the DNA is TGTGCCAGCAGTTTCGGGACTAGCGGGGGGGCGTTAACCGGGGAGCTGTTTTTT. Its protein is CASSFGTSGGALTGELFF.

This clonotype was picked up a small number of times. This sequence joins TRBV7-8 and TRBJ1-5, with D possibly matching TRBD1 (5 bases). Germline V gene data show CDR1 as SGHVS and CDR2 as FQNEAQ. The V and J ends lost 1 base and 9 bases respectively, with 16 bases between them. This CDR3 region has 15 residues. The CDR3 here is CASSLGGGSSVPQHF. CDR3 coding DNA: TGTGCCAGCAGCTTAGGGGGGGGATCGAGCGTGCCCCAGCATTTT.

J is TRBJ2-6 and V is TRBV5-4, with a weak D call TRBD1 (5 bases). V lost 6 bases to trimming and J lost 0 bases, with 16 bases between them. From germline, CDR1 is SGHNT and CDR2 YYREEE (reference sequence). The CDR3 extends over 17 amino acids. In DNA, the CDR3 is TGTGCCAGCAACGGACAAGTTTCGAGCTCTGGGGCCAACGTCCTGACTTTC. It is translated as CASNGQVSSSGANVLTF.

This clonotype has a handful of counts. V is TRBV28 and J is TRBJ2-7; 9 bases align to TRBD2. The CDR3 spans 15 residues. J lost 0 bases, V lost 6 bases, and 6 bases had no gene match. The germline CDR1 and CDR2 sequences are MDHEN and SYDVKM. The CDR3, as DNA: TGTGCCAGCAGGAAGACTAGCGGATCCTCCTACGAGCAGTACTTC. Protein: CASRKTSGSSYEQYF. The full variable domain, its missing parts supplied by reference TRBV28 and TRBJ2-7, is DVKVTQSSRYLVKRTGEKVFLECVQDMDHENMFWYRQDPGLGLRLIYFSYDVKMKEKGDIPEGYSVSREKKERFSLILESASTNQTSMYLCASRKTSGSSYEQYFGPGTRLTVT.

The V call is TRBV4-2, the J call TRBJ2-3; no definite D call. The CDR3 sequence is 14 residues long. Germline V gene lookup returns CDR1 LGHNA and CDR2 YNFKEQ. Trimming shortened V by 1 base and J by 1 base, and 6 bases separated the two germline ends. Here the CDR3 DNA reads TGTGCCAGCAGCCAAGTTACAGGCACAGATACGCAGTATTTT. Translating it yields CASSQVTGTDTQYF.

The V and J genes are TRBV7-2 and TRBJ2-7; either TRBD1 or TRBD2 may supply D (5 bases each). The germline V gene has CDR1 SGHTA and CDR2 FQGNSA. V was clipped by 5 bases and J by 3 bases, with 14 bases between them. This CDR3 contains 14 residues. The CDR3 sequence: CASSVPGRSYEQYF. As DNA, the CDR3 is TGTGCCAGCAGCGTTCCGGGACGGAGCTACGAGCAGTACTTC.

This clonotype appeared a few times. The V call is TRBV2, the J call TRBJ2-1, with 8 positions matching TRBD2. CDR3 size: 16 residues. Germline loops: CDR1 SNHLY, CDR2 FYNNEI. Trimming took 1 base from V and 7 from J; bases not matched to a gene: 9. CDR3 DNA: TGTGCCAGCAGTGAAGTAGGAGCGGGAGTGGTAAATGAGCAGTTCTTC. This sequence encodes CASSEVGAGVVNEQFF. Looking up the rest from reference TRBV2 and TRBJ2-1 gives the full variable domain: EPEVTQTPSHQVTQMGQEVILRCVPISNHLYFYWYRQILGQKVEFLVSFYNNEISEKSEIFDDQFSVERPDGSNFTLKIRSTKLEDSAMYFCASSEVGAGVVNEQFFGPGTRLTVL.

This sequence joins TRBV7-9 and TRBJ2-5; 7 positions match TRBD1. The CDR3 length is 14 residues. Losses at the gene ends were 5 bases for V and 5 bases for J; bases not matched to a gene: 8. The V gene's germline CDR1 is SEHNR and CDR2 FQNEAQ (reference sequence). CDR3 protein: CASSTQGNVETQYF. Written as DNA, the CDR3 is TGTGCCAGCAGCACACAGGGGAATGTGGAGACCCAGTACTTC.

The genes are TRBV3-1 and TRBJ2-1; 8 nucleotides agree with TRBD2. This CDR3 is 14 amino acids long. CDR1 is LGHDT and CDR2 is YNNKEL in the germline V gene (reference sequence). Germline trimming cut 3 bases from V and 5 bases from J; bases unmatched to any gene: 3. In nucleotides, the CDR3 is TGTGCCAGCAGCCACCTCGGGGGGGACAATGAGCAGTTCTTC. It yields the protein CASSHLGGDNEQFF.

This clonotype has more than one count but fewer than ten. The chain links TRBV7-2 to TRBJ2-1, with a tentative D call TRBD1 (5 bases). V lost 1 base and J 8 bases, leaving 12 bases between the germline ends. The CDR3 extends over 14 amino acids. In germline, CDR1 is SGHTA, CDR2 FQGNSA. CDR3 nucleotide sequence: TGTGCCAGCAGCTTAGGTCAGGGTTCGGATGAGCAGTTCTTC. This gives the protein CASSLGQGSDEQFF.

This clonotype has ten or more counts. The rearrangement joins TRBV7-2 to TRBJ2-2; D remains unclear. V was trimmed by 5 bases and J by 4 bases, leaving 11 bases between them. Per germline, CDR1 SGHTA and CDR2 FQGNSA. CDR3 size: 14 residues. In nucleotides, the CDR3 is TGTGCCAGCAGCGTAGTGGGCTTCACCGGGGAGCTGTTTTTT. Protein: CASSVVGFTGELFF.

The chain carries TRBV29-1 and TRBJ1-2, with D perhaps matching TRBD1 (5 bases). Germline V gene lookup returns CDR1 SQVTM and CDR2 ANQGSEA. This CDR3 contains 13 residues. The V and J ends lost 5 bases and 5 bases respectively, with 15 bases between them. CDR3 DNA: TGCAGCGTTCTTGGCGGGGGACGATATGGCTACACCTTC. Residues: CSVLGGGRYGYTF.

The sample holds many counts of this clonotype. This sequence joins TRBV18 and TRBJ2-6, with no clear D. This CDR3 comprises 20 residues. The germline V and J ends were trimmed by 3 bases and 0 bases, with 21 bases remaining between them. Germline V gene sequence: CDR1 KGHSH, CDR2 LQKENI. CDR3 residues: CASSPIYLDTALSGANVLTF. CDR3 bases: TGTGCCAGCTCACCGATTTACCTAGACACGGCTCTCTCTGGGGCCAACGTCCTGACTTTC.

The chain is built from TRBV29-1 and TRBJ1-3; 7 bases match TRBD1. Trimming at V came to 7 bases and at J to 0 bases, leaving 3 bases not matched to a gene. Germline assignment: CDR1 SQVTM and CDR2 ANQGSEA. This CDR3 has 13 amino acids. CDR3 nucleotide sequence: TGCAGCGCTTCAGGGGGCTCTGGAAACACCATATATTTT. Amino acids: CSASGGSGNTIYF.

This chain uses TRBV19 with TRBJ2-7; no clear D gene. CDR1 is LNHDA and CDR2 is SQIVND in the germline V gene (reference sequence). The V end lost 5 bases, the J end lost 2 bases, and 25 bases lay between the germline ends. The CDR3 extends over 18 amino acids. The CDR3 bases are TGTGCCAGTAGTCAAGATTCCAGGATTTCATCCACTCCCTACGAGCAGTACTTC. Translating it yields CASSQDSRISSTPYEQYF. The full variable domain, in which reference TRBV19 and TRBJ2-7 provide the parts outside the CDR3, is DGGITQSPKYLFRKEGQNVTLSCEQNLNHDAMYWYRQDPGQGLRLIYYSQIVNDFQKGDIAEGYSVSREKKESFPLTVTSAQKNPTAFYLCASSQDSRISSTPYEQYFGPGTRLTVT.

The chain is built from TRBV4-1 and TRBJ2-2, with a tentative D call TRBD1 (8 bases). CDR1 is MGHRA and CDR2 is YSYEKL in the germline V gene. The CDR3 contains 15 residues. Trimming left V 4 bases short and J 5 bases short, with 14 bases between. CDR3 amino acids: CASSPTGGGTGELFF. CDR3 DNA sequence: TGCGCCAGCAGCCCCACAGGGGGGGGTACCGGGGAGCTGTTTTTT.

The J gene is TRBJ1-1, the V gene TRBV7-9, with D possibly being TRBD1 (6 bases). Trimming took 7 bases from V and 5 from J, leaving 14 bases between them. Germline V gives CDR1 SEHNR, CDR2 FQNEAQ (reference sequence). The CDR3 covers 13 residues. In DNA, the CDR3 is TGTGCCAGCACGTTACAGGGATCAACTGAAGCTTTCTTT. Translated: CASTLQGSTEAFF.

This clonotype was recorded at least ten times. This chain uses TRBV28 with TRBJ2-1; perhaps D is TRBD1 or TRBD2 (5 bases each). Trimming took off 4 bases at V and 3 bases at J, with 16 bases between the two ends. Germline V CDR1 and CDR2: MDHEN, SYDVKM. The CDR3 consists of 16 residues. The CDR3 DNA reads as TGTGCCAGCAGTTCTCTCGGGGCGCGTATCTACAATGAGCAGTTCTTC. It translates to CASSSLGARIYNEQFF. The full variable domain, its missing parts supplied by reference TRBV28 and TRBJ2-1, is DVKVTQSSRYLVKRTGEKVFLECVQDMDHENMFWYRQDPGLGLRLIYFSYDVKMKEKGDIPEGYSVSREKKERFSLILESASTNQTSMYLCASSSLGARIYNEQFFGPGTRLTVL.

This clonotype was recorded at least ten times. The chain links TRBV20-1 to TRBJ1-2, with D uncertain. The germline V and J ends were trimmed by 1 base and 3 bases, with 15 bases remaining between them. The CDR3 consists of 15 residues. In germline, CDR1 is DFQATT, CDR2 SNEGSKA (reference sequence). The DNA for the CDR3 is TGCAGTGCTAGAGCCCGAGTCTTGGGCGACTATGGCTACACCTTC. Protein: CSARARVLGDYGYTF.

This clonotype was found many times. This chain joins TRBV7-9 and TRBJ2-1, with 10 nucleotides matching TRBD2. CDR1 and CDR2 from the germline V gene are SEHNR and FQNEAQ (reference sequence). The CDR3 is 15 amino acids. V gave up 0 bases and J gave up 6 bases; unmatched junction bases: 2. The CDR3 protein is CASSLATSGVNEQFF. The DNA of the CDR3 is TGTGCCAGCAGCTTAGCTACTAGCGGGGTCAATGAGCAGTTCTTC.

This clonotype was recorded a few times. The chain couples TRBV23-1 to TRBJ2-3; D is uncertain. TRBV23-1 qualifies as an ORF whose function is uncertain. With 2 bases removed from V and 3 bases from J, the gap between germline ends came to 15 bases. The CDR3 has 16 residues. The DNA of the CDR3 is TGCGCCAGCAGTCAAAGGAGACCCCTCGGGACAGATACGCAGTATTTT. The encoded protein is CASSQRRPLGTDTQYF.